These 17 T cell receptor beta chains share one sample of origin, sequenced in a study. TCRdb independently ran MiXCR on the RT-PCR reads; one entry per CDR3 protein. The sample contains 650,000 to 800,000 distinct CDR3 sequences, more than 13% of which appear only once. Sequences were obtained from memory CD4+ T cells from blood. These receptor sequences come from a female donor in good health, serving as a healthy control.

This clonotype was observed a handful of times. V is TRBV4-1 and J is TRBJ2-5; D is undetermined. The CDR3 consists of 21 residues. Trimming left V 1 base short and J 1 base short, with 28 bases between. Looked up from germline, CDR1 is MGHRA and CDR2 is YSYEKL. CDR3 sequence: CASSQVPGPLLVPSSQETQYF. The CDR3 DNA is TGCGCCAGCAGCCAAGTACCAGGACCGCTTCTCGTACCATCGTCCCAAGAGACCCAGTACTTC.

Ten or more counts support this clonotype. The rearrangement joins TRBV10-3 to TRBJ2-1; the match to TRBD2 covers 9 bases. Germline V gene lookup returns CDR1 ENHRY and CDR2 SYGVKD. This CDR3 region has 16 residues. Trimming at V came to 4 bases and at J to 4 bases, leaving 8 bases not matched to a gene. The CDR3 here is CAISGNPSGTYNEQFF. CDR3 nucleotides: TGTGCCATCAGTGGCAATCCTAGCGGGACATACAATGAGCAGTTCTTC.

This clonotype was found a few times. This chain joins TRBV4-3 and TRBJ1-2; D call uncertain. Trimming pared 3 bases from V and 2 bases from J, leaving 13 bases between. Germline V gene sequence: CDR1 LGHNA, CDR2 YSLEER. The CDR3 has 15 residues. This CDR3 reads CASSQRRTVNYGYTF. DNA of the CDR3: TGCGCCAGCAGCCAGCGTCGGACGGTAAACTATGGCTACACCTTC.

The chain joins TRBV5-1 to TRBJ2-3; 11 bases are shared with TRBD2. The ends lost 4 bases at V and 5 bases at J; junction bases unmatched: 6. In germline, CDR1 is SGHRS, CDR2 YFSETQ. The CDR3 contains 15 residues. CDR3 residues: CASSTGLAEGDTQYF. CDR3 in DNA: TGCGCCAGCAGCACGGGACTAGCGGAAGGAGATACGCAGTATTTT.

This clonotype was seen many times. The chain is built from TRBV7-6 and TRBJ2-5, with unresolved D. Germline V gene sequence: CDR1 SGHVS, CDR2 FNYEAQ. The CDR3 is made up of 15 amino acids. Between the trimmed V and J ends, which lost 5 bases and 1 base, there was a span of 14 bases. The CDR3 loop is CASSPIPGLQETQYF. In DNA form, the CDR3 reads TGTGCCAGCAGCCCAATTCCGGGTCTCCAAGAGACCCAGTACTTC.

This clonotype was seen repeatedly, ten times or more. The chain links TRBV11-2 to TRBJ2-1, with D unclear. The V gene's germline CDR1 is SGHAT and CDR2 FQNNGV. The CDR3 runs to 13 residues. The V end lost 1 base, the J end lost 5 bases, and 6 bases lay between the germline ends. The CDR3 reads CASSLGLDNEQFF. In DNA, the CDR3 is TGTGCCAGCAGCTTAGGCTTAGACAATGAGCAGTTCTTC. Complete variable domain (other parts from reference TRBV11-2 and TRBJ2-1): EAGVAQSPRYKIIEKRQSVAFWCNPISGHATLYWYQQILGQGPKLLIQFQNNGVVDDSQLPKDRFSAERLKGVDSTLKIQPAKLEDSAVYLCASSLGLDNEQFFGPGTRLTVL.

The chain is built from TRBV30 and TRBJ2-7, with unresolved D. From germline, CDR1 is GTSNPN and CDR2 SVGIG (reference sequence). V lost 5 bases and J 4 bases, leaving 6 bases between the germline ends. The CDR3 runs to 10 residues. CDR3 region: CAWGTYEQYF. For the CDR3, the DNA is TGTGCCTGGGGTACTTACGAGCAGTACTTC.

This clonotype was seen only a few times. V gene TRBV10-3 combines with J gene TRBJ2-3; D gene uncertain. V was trimmed by 0 bases and J by 8 bases, leaving 12 bases between them. Germline V CDR1 and CDR2: ENHRY, SYGVKD. The CDR3 contains 14 residues. In nucleotides, the CDR3 is TGTGCCATCAGTGAGTCGGGGTCTACGGGTACGCAGTATTTT. Its translation: CAISESGSTGTQYF.

V usage is TRBV10-3 and J usage is TRBJ1-3; no clear D gene. Germline assignment: CDR1 ENHRY and CDR2 SYGVKD. Trimming removed 10 bases from V and 7 bases from J, with 11 bases in between. The CDR3 is 11 residues long. This CDR3 is CATSLGNTIYF. CDR3 DNA: TGTGCCACCAGCCTCGGGAACACCATATATTTT.

This clonotype was observed at least ten times. V gene TRBV20-1 combines with J gene TRBJ2-1; 13 nucleotides agree with TRBD2. Germline V gives CDR1 DFQATT, CDR2 SNEGSKA (reference sequence). The V gene end was trimmed by 5 bases and the J gene end by 2 bases; junction bases not matched to a gene: 6. This CDR3 is 16 amino acids long. In DNA, the CDR3 is TGCAGTGCTGGAGGACTAGCGGGAGCCACCTACAATGAGCAGTTCTTC. Translating it yields CSAGGLAGATYNEQFF.

The CDR3 DNA follows: TGTGCCAGCAGCTTCTCCCTAGCCCAAGAGACCCAGTACTTC. Amino acid sequence: CASSFSLAQETQYF. V is TRBV7-2 and J is TRBJ2-5, with D tentatively TRBD2 (5 bases). This CDR3 is 14 amino acids long. Germline V lookup: CDR1 SGHTA, CDR2 FQGNSA. Between the trimmed V and J ends, which lost 3 bases and 1 base, there was a span of 9 bases.

The sample holds a few counts of this clonotype. V gene TRBV7-9 combines with J gene TRBJ2-2; a weak D match, TRBD2 (5 bases). Germline lookup yields CDR1 SEHNR and CDR2 FQNEAQ (reference sequence). This CDR3 has 16 residues. V was cut by 1 base and J by 4 bases, with 13 bases left in between. In DNA form, the CDR3 reads TGTGCCAGCAGCTTAGGAGACGGCCGGGGCACCGGGGAGCTGTTTTTT. Protein product: CASSLGDGRGTGELFF.

The sample holds a few counts of this clonotype. The V call is TRBV6-2 or TRBV6-3, the J call TRBJ2-3, with 10 bases identical to TRBD2. The CDR3 contains 13 residues. CDR1 and CDR2 from the germline V gene are MNHEY and SVGEGT. With 6 bases clipped from V and 9 bases from J, the junction kept 6 bases outside the gene matches. CDR3 region: CASRPGTSATQYF. In DNA form, the CDR3 reads TGTGCCAGCAGGCCCGGGACTAGCGCGACGCAGTATTTT.

The chain recombines TRBV15 with TRBJ2-1, with TRBD2 matching over 15 bases. Germline CDR1 reads LNHNV; CDR2 reads YYDKDF (reference sequence). This CDR3 comprises 15 residues. V lost 4 bases, J lost 9 bases, and 4 bases stayed unmatched. The DNA for the CDR3 is TGTGCCACCAGCATCGGACTAGCGGGGGGGGGTGAGCAGTTCTTC. Encoded protein: CATSIGLAGGGEQFF.

The chain has TRBV20-1 and TRBJ1-2, with D possibly matching TRBD1 (6 bases). The germline V gene encodes CDR1 DFQATT and CDR2 SNEGSKA (reference sequence). This CDR3 comprises 14 residues. The V and J ends lost 0 bases and 8 bases respectively, with 16 bases between them. This chain's CDR3 is CSARDQRGGRGYTF. CDR3 DNA sequence: TGCAGTGCTAGAGATCAGAGGGGGGGGAGAGGCTACACCTTC.

V is TRBV29-1 and J is TRBJ2-7; weak D call: TRBD2 (5 bases). The germline V and J ends were trimmed by 1 base and 2 bases, with 12 bases remaining between them. This CDR3 region has 14 residues. The germline V gene encodes CDR1 SQVTM and CDR2 ANQGSEA. The CDR3 reads CSVEASGVPYEQYF. CDR3 sequence (DNA): TGCAGCGTTGAAGCGTCCGGGGTTCCCTACGAGCAGTACTTC.

The chain recombines TRBV27 with TRBJ2-2; D perhaps matches TRBD2 (6 bases). This CDR3 comprises 16 residues. Germline V gene data show CDR1 as MNHEY and CDR2 as SMNVEV (reference sequence). The germline V and J ends were trimmed by 5 bases and 4 bases, with 17 bases remaining between them. CDR3: CASSPRGAPGTGELFF. CDR3 DNA sequence: TGTGCCAGCAGTCCCCGCGGGGCACCGGGCACCGGGGAGCTGTTTTTT.